This T cell receptor (beta chain) stems from a study of Ad26.COV2.S vaccination and SARS-CoV-2 variants. As for this clone: The sample contains more than one DNA sequence encoding this CDR3.

Treatment given: some 19 received Ad26.COV2.S at low or high dose, single or two shots; five or six received placebo; per-sample allocation not given. All samples were drawn on day 63, counting from the first vaccine or placebo injection. TCRdb's copy holds only in-frame clones and misses some; the assay was immunoSEQ multiplex PCR. Of about 470,000 clones listed, 90% are singletons. The CDR3 loop spans 14 amino acids. Germline V gene data show CDR1 as SEHNR and CDR2 as FQNEAQ (reference sequence). Trimming pared 1 base from V and 1 base from J, leaving 7 bases between. The chain carries TRBV7-9 and TRBJ1-1; D gene unclear. The source of this sequence is a person between 18 and 60 years old who received the Ad26.COV2.S COVID-19 vaccine or a placebo. This sample comprised peripheral blood, obtained in a trial of Ad26.COV2.S vaccine versus placebo. CDR3 loop: CASSLGTGNTEAFF. CDR3 DNA sequence: TGTGCCAGCAGCTTAGGGACGGGGAACACTGAAGCTTTCTTT.